A single sample gave rise to the 21 T cell receptor beta chains below, sequenced in a study of immune evolution from preneoplasia to lung adenocarcinoma. The table came from immunoSEQ multiplex PCR; TCRdb's copy has only in-frame clones and leaves some out. The sample records roughly 10,000 clones, around 75% being singletons. Source material: FFPE minimally invasive lung adenocarcinoma tissue. The receptors stem from a donor at least 70 years old with lung adenocarcinoma.

The chain links TRBV4-2 to TRBJ2-3, with 7 bases matching TRBD1. CDR1 and CDR2 from the germline V gene are LGHNA and YNFKEQ. This CDR3 region has 16 residues. The ends lost 6 bases at V and 0 bases at J; junction bases unmatched: 9. CDR3 sequence: CASSLQGDTSTDTQYF. The DNA of the CDR3 is TGTGCCAGCAGTCTGCAGGGGGATACTAGCACAGATACGCAGTATTTT.

The chain recombines TRBV21-1 with TRBJ2-7; the tabulated D call, TRBD2, remains unverified against the DNA. TRBV21-1 is listed as a pseudogene. The CDR3 contains 16 residues. The CDR3 region is CASSKGFGTELYEQYF. The CDR3 DNA sequence: TGTGCCAGCAGCAAAGGGTTCGGGACTGAGCTCTACGAGCAGTACTTC.

In its sample, this clone was seen a few times. The rearrangement links TRBV7-8 to TRBJ1-5; TRBD1 aligns across 7 bases. Germline CDR1 is SGHVS and CDR2 is FQNEAQ. The CDR3 consists of 15 residues. With V trimmed by 1 base and J by 4 bases, 4 bases remained unmatched. CDR3 DNA: TGTGCCAGCAGCTTAGAGGGGGACAGAAATCAGCCCCAGCATTTT. Its translation: CASSLEGDRNQPQHF.

The gene calls are TRBV29-1 and TRBJ1-1; possibly TRBD1 for D (6 bases). V was shortened by 2 bases and J by 1 base, with 8 bases between the two germline ends. Germline CDR1 SQVTM, CDR2 ANQGSEA. This CDR3 contains 13 residues. In DNA, the CDR3 is TGCAGCGTTGAACAGGGGACGAACACTGAAGCTTTCTTT. Amino acid sequence: CSVEQGTNTEAFF.

V is TRBV27 and J is TRBJ2-3; a possible D gene is TRBD1 (6 bases). Germline V CDR1 and CDR2: MNHEY, SMNVEV (reference sequence). Trimming cost V 5 bases and J 10 bases, with 19 bases left between them. The length of the CDR3 is 14 residues. The CDR3 nucleotides are TGTGCCAGCAGTCCGGACGCAGGGGTCCAGGCGCAGTATTTT. Amino acids: CASSPDAGVQAQYF.

This clone was counted between two and nine times. The genes are TRBV29-1 and TRBJ1-2; D is uncertain. Trimming stripped 5 bases from V and 5 bases from J, with 15 bases between. The CDR3 is 13 amino acids. Per germline, CDR1 SQVTM and CDR2 ANQGSEA. CDR3 coding DNA: TGCAGCGTTCGCAGGATGAATGTGTATGGCTACACCTTC. It encodes CSVRRMNVYGYTF.

The chain employs TRBV7-9 and TRBJ1-2; TRBD1 matches 9 bases. Germline-derived CDR1 and CDR2 are SEHNR and FQNEAQ (reference sequence). The CDR3 consists of 13 residues. V dropped 1 base and J dropped 6; count of bases not matched to a gene: 0. The CDR3 sequence: CASSLGDRDGYTF. CDR3 nucleotides: TGTGCCAGCAGCTTAGGGGACAGGGATGGCTACACCTTC.

The sample holds a few counts of this clone. The sample contains more than one DNA sequence encoding this CDR3. The J gene is TRBJ2-7, the V gene TRBV9; 9 nucleotides line up with TRBD2. Germline assignment: CDR1 SGDLS and CDR2 YYNGEE. CDR3 length equals 15 residues. J lost 5 bases, V lost 3 bases, and 9 bases had no gene match. This chain's CDR3 is CASSAPGLASNEQYF. Here the CDR3 DNA reads TGTGCCAGCAGCGCGCCCGGACTAGCGAGCAACGAGCAGTACTTC.

This chain links TRBV4-1 with TRBJ1-1; D is undetermined. The CDR3 runs 16 residues. V gave up 0 bases and J gave up 2 bases, with 13 bases separating them. The germline gives CDR1 MGHRA, CDR2 YSYEKL. The CDR3 sequence: CASSQDRGGLNTEAFF. In nucleotides, the CDR3 is TGCGCCAGCAGCCAAGATCGTGGAGGGCTTAACACTGAAGCTTTCTTT.

This clone was seen more than once but under ten times. V gene TRBV27 combines with J gene TRBJ1-1; TRBD1 is a possible D gene (6 bases). The germline V gene has CDR1 MNHEY and CDR2 SMNVEV (reference sequence). V was cut by 6 bases and J by 5 bases, with 13 bases left in between. This CDR3 spans 13 amino acids. CDR3: CASRGGGRTEAFF. CDR3 coding DNA: TGTGCCAGCAGAGGGGGGGGCCGAACTGAAGCTTTCTTT.

This chain connects TRBV6-5 to TRBJ2-4; D is perhaps TRBD2 (7 bases). Germline CDR1 MNHEY, CDR2 SVGAGI. The CDR3 has 12 amino acids. V was cut by 8 bases and J by 6 bases, with 11 bases left in between. The CDR3 spells CASGGAANIQYF. Here the CDR3 DNA reads TGTGCCAGCGGGGGGGCCGCAAACATTCAGTACTTC.

This rearrangement joins TRBV25-1 to TRBJ2-7, with D perhaps TRBD1 (5 bases). V was shortened by 3 bases and J by 3 bases, with 6 bases between the two germline ends. The CDR3 covers 12 residues. The germline V gene encodes CDR1 MGHDK and CDR2 SYGVNS. CDR3 loop: CASSEQGYEQYF. The CDR3 DNA is TGTGCCAGCAGTGAGCAGGGCTACGAGCAGTACTTC.

This rearrangement joins TRBV4-1 to TRBJ2-7; D is possibly TRBD1 (6 bases). The CDR3 spans 15 residues. The V and J ends lost 3 bases and 0 bases respectively, with 12 bases between them. The germline gives CDR1 MGHRA, CDR2 YSYEKL. This chain's CDR3 is CASSHRDIISYEQYF. The CDR3 DNA sequence: TGCGCCAGCAGCCATCGGGACATCATCTCCTACGAGCAGTACTTC.

V is TRBV10-3 and J is TRBJ1-1; a weak D match, TRBD1 (5 bases). Germline V gene lookup returns CDR1 ENHRY and CDR2 SYGVKD. This CDR3 is built from 15 residues. V shed 6 bases and J shed 4 bases, with 18 bases lying between them. This chain's CDR3 is CAIRTNLQDGTEAFF. The CDR3 nucleotides are TGTGCCATCAGAACGAACTTACAGGATGGCACTGAAGCTTTCTTT.

The V call is TRBV19, the J call TRBJ2-6; 7 bases are shared with TRBD1. Germline lookup yields CDR1 LNHDA and CDR2 SQIVND (reference sequence). The ends lost 4 bases at V and 0 bases at J; junction bases unmatched: 12. This CDR3 comprises 19 residues. The CDR3 DNA is TGTGCCAGTAGTAGAAGGGGACCGGGACAGAGCTCTGGGGCCAACGTCCTGACTTTC. It translates to CASSRRGPGQSSGANVLTF.

This clone was picked up a small number of times. The chain employs TRBV5-4 and TRBJ2-3; no clear D gene. V lost 4 bases and J lost 2, with 8 bases in between. The CDR3 has 13 amino acids. The V gene's germline CDR1 is SGHNT and CDR2 YYREEE (reference sequence). The CDR3: CASSIDSTDTQYF. The CDR3 coding sequence is TGTGCCAGCAGCATTGACTCCACAGATACGCAGTATTTT.

The chain employs TRBV2 and TRBJ1-1; D is unresolved. CDR3 length: 13 amino acids. Trimming left V 4 bases short and J 5 bases short, with 11 bases between. Germline V lookup: CDR1 SNHLY, CDR2 FYNNEI. The CDR3 DNA reads TGTGCCAGCAGTGGTTCAGGTGGGACTGAAGCTTTCTTT. Encoded protein: CASSGSGGTEAFF.

The CDR3 sequence: CASSFGGQRNIQYF. For the CDR3, the DNA is TGTGCCAGCAGCTTCGGGGGACAACGAAACATTCAGTACTTC. The chain carries TRBV7-6 and TRBJ2-4; D is tentatively TRBD1 or TRBD2 (6 bases each). The CDR3 has 14 amino acids. The germline gives CDR1 SGHVS, CDR2 FNYEAQ. V shed 3 bases and J shed 6 bases, with 12 bases lying between them. Looking up the rest from reference TRBV7-6 and TRBJ2-4 gives the full variable domain: GAGVSQSPRYKVTKRGQDVALRCDPISGHVSLYWYRQALGQGPEFLTYFNYEAQQDKSGLPNDRFSAERPEGSISTLTIQRTEQRDSAMYRCASSFGGQRNIQYFGAGTRLSVL.

This clone was seen more than once but under ten times. J is TRBJ2-7 and V is TRBV2; 12 nucleotides line up with TRBD1. Germline lookup yields CDR1 SNHLY and CDR2 FYNNEI. The CDR3 has 16 amino acids. V lost 6 bases and J lost 4; bases outside the gene matches: 10. The CDR3 here is CASRSTPGQGAYEQYF. In DNA, the CDR3 is TGTGCCAGCAGGTCTACACCGGGACAGGGGGCTTACGAGCAGTACTTC.

The chain combines TRBV10-3 with TRBJ1-5, with a tentative D call TRBD1 (5 bases). V was shortened by 2 bases and J by 9 bases, with 5 bases between the two germline ends. This CDR3 comprises 11 residues. Germline assignment: CDR1 ENHRY and CDR2 SYGVKD. For the CDR3, the DNA is TGTGCCATCAGTGAGGGGGGGCCCCAGCATTTT. Its protein product is CAISEGGPQHF.

V usage is TRBV6-5 and J usage is TRBJ2-1; the match to TRBD2 covers 11 bases. V lost 0 bases and J lost 6; bases outside the gene matches: 4. The CDR3 is 16 residues long. The germline CDR1 and CDR2 sequences are MNHEY and SVGAGI. The CDR3 sequence: CASSYSGLAGGNEQFF. The CDR3 region has the DNA TGTGCCAGCAGTTACTCAGGTCTAGCGGGAGGCAATGAGCAGTTCTTC.